The entry that follows covers one T cell receptor beta chain sequence. CDR1 is SGHRS, CDR2 YFSETQ, per germline. The CDR3 has 13 amino acids. V shed 5 bases and J 8 bases; nucleotides not matched to a gene: 9. These data are taken from a study of blood T cell repertoires in COVID-19. On the study more broadly: Acute and convalescent COVID-19 specimens originated in the United States, Italy and Spain.

Libraries were prepared by immunoSEQ multiplex PCR; TCRdb keeps only in-frame clonotypes and omits some of them. Of about 240,000 clones listed, roughly 80% are singletons. This chain links TRBV5-1 with TRBJ1-2, with TRBD1 matching over 7 bases. Sequencing was performed on peripheral blood. This TCR derives from a woman older than 75 with acute or convalescent COVID-19. CDR3 nucleotide sequence: TGCGCCAGCAGACCCGGACAGGACGGGGGCTACACCTTC. Protein product: CASRPGQDGGYTF.